The clone carrying this TCR beta chain was detected only a few times. Its antigen remains unidentified. The entry originates in a study of identical twins. Study findings and constraints: There is a chance that invariant MAIT and iNKT cells partially muddied zero-insertion analyses. Monozygotic twins shared more out-of-frame TCR alpha than recombination models predicted.

The CDR3 length is 15 residues. The junction had 6 bases not matched to a gene; V was cut back by 0 bases and J by 7 bases. Per germline, CDR1 LGHNA and CDR2 YSLEER. Template switching added a universal primer site; cDNA carried unique molecular identifiers. TCRdb called the 5' RACE reads again in MiXCR, with one record for every CDR3 protein. The data contain roughly 280,000 distinct CDR3 sequences, nearly 9.5% of them singletons. This sample also appeared in a second study, on yellow fever vaccine responses in identical twins.

The clonotype was recovered from a young woman in good health. The chain uses TRBV4-3 and TRBJ2-1; 7 bases line up with TRBD2. The sequencing input was CD8+ T cells sorted from blood. CDR3 in amino acids: CASSQDREGRNEQFF. The CDR3 DNA follows: TGCGCCAGCAGCCAAGACAGGGAGGGTAGGAATGAGCAGTTCTTC.